This is a list of T cell receptor beta chains from one sample in a study of beta chain features in type 1 diabetes. TCRdb's table, derived via immunoSEQ multiplex PCR, lists solely in-frame clones and lacks some. The data show over 700,000 clones, roughly 17% seen once. The sequencing input was naive CD4+ T cells from blood. These TCRs come from a woman aged 18-29 years in good health. The CDR3 runs from the conserved cysteine through the conserved F or W. Fields, in order: V gene, J gene, clone size, D gene, CDR3 length, CDR3 DNA, CDR3 protein. The D gene is left open where the match is weak. A row's size may be missing; if present it is once, few, many or a size class.

TRBV6-1,TRBJ2-1,-,-,17,TGTGCCAGCAGTGAACGTTCCCAGGTCCTCTCCTACAATGAGCAGTTCTTC,CASSERSQVLSYNEQFF
TRBV2,TRBJ1-2,-,TRBD1,13,TGTGCCAGCAGCCGGGACAGGGGCTATGGCTACACCTTC,CASSRDRGYGYTF
TRBV5-1,TRBJ2-6,few,-,16,TGCGCCAGCAGCCCGTCGGTTCTCTCTGGGGCCAACGTCCTGACTTTC,CASSPSVLSGANVLTF
TRBV10-1,TRBJ1-1,few,-,13,TGCGCCAGCAGCATCACCAGGGGTACTGAAGCTTTCTTT,CASSITRGTEAFF
TRBV4-2,TRBJ2-1,-,TRBD2,17,TGTGCCAGCAGCCAAAGAATACTAGCGGGAAGTAACAATGAGCAGTTCTTC,CASSQRILAGSNNEQFF
TRBV7-9,TRBJ2-5,-,-,14,TGTGCCAGCAGCTTTGGGGGGCGGCCAGAGACCCAGTACTTC,CASSFGGRPETQYF
TRBV2,TRBJ2-7,-,TRBD1,14,TGTGCCAGCAAAGACAGGGGTCTCTCCTACGAGCAGTACTTC,CASKDRGLSYEQYF
TRBV7-9,TRBJ2-7,-,-,12,TGTGCCAGCAGCTTAGTATTTAGGGAGCAGTACTTC,CASSLVFREQYF
TRBV5-1,TRBJ2-5,-,TRBD2,15,TGCGCCAGCAGAAGTCTAGCGGGAGGGCAAGAGACCCAGTACTTC,CASRSLAGGQETQYF
TRBV5-1,TRBJ2-7,few,TRBD2,19,TGCGCCAGCAGCTTTTCCGGGTCGGTGACTAGCGGGAGTGACCACGAGCAGTACTTC,CASSFSGSVTSGSDHEQYF
TRBV28,TRBJ1-5,few,-,15,TGTGCCAGCAGTTTAGGCTTTTATAGCAATCAGCCCCAGCATTTT,CASSLGFYSNQPQHF
TRBV5-1,TRBJ2-3,few,TRBD2,14,TGCGCCAGCAGCCCGGGACTATACACAGATACGCAGTATTTT,CASSPGLYTDTQYF
TRBV27,TRBJ2-4,few,-,17,TGTGCCAGCAGTCCCTTTCGGGTGGGGAGGGCCAAAAACATTCAGTACTTC,CASSPFRVGRAKNIQYF
TRBV4-1,TRBJ1-5,few,TRBD1,15,TGCGCCAGCAGCCAAGAGGAGACAGGGGGGCGGCCCCAGCATTTT,CASSQEETGGRPQHF
TRBV11-2,TRBJ2-1,-,-,15,TGTGCCAGCAGCTACGTAAATAGCTCCTACAATGAGCAGTTCTTC,CASSYVNSSYNEQFF
TRBV10-3,TRBJ1-2,-,-,13,TGTGCCATCAGGCCGACAGAGACCTATGGCTACACCTTC,CAIRPTETYGYTF
TRBV25-1,TRBJ2-2,few,-,17,TGTGCCAGCAGTGAATATCTGGGCGGGGCGAACACCGGGGAGCTGTTTTTT,CASSEYLGGANTGELFF
TRBV4-2,TRBJ2-6,few,-,16,TGTGCCAGCAGCTTAGGTCACATGGCTGGGGCCAACGTCCTGACTTTC,CASSLGHMAGANVLTF
TRBV18,TRBJ2-7,few,TRBD1,14,TGTGCCAGCTCAACCGGGACAGGGGGATACGAGCAGTACTTC,CASSTGTGGYEQYF
TRBV28,TRBJ2-5,-,-,18,TGTGCCAGCAGTTTCCGACAGGGGCGGGAGTCTAGCCAAGAGACCCAGTACTTC,CASSFRQGRESSQETQYF
TRBV2,TRBJ2-3,few,-,16,TGTGCCAGCAGCGGATTTGCGACAGCTTCTATGAGTACGCAGTATTTT,CASSGFATASMSTQYF
TRBV19,TRBJ2-7,few,-,13,TGTGCCAGTAGTACATACAGCAACTACGAGCAGTACTTC,CASSTYSNYEQYF
TRBV4-3,TRBJ2-1,-,TRBD2,17,TGCGCCAGCAGCCAAGATGTCTTGGCGGGGGTGGGGAATGAGCAGTTCTTC,CASSQDVLAGVGNEQFF
TRBV11-2,TRBJ2-7,-,-,14,TGTGCCAGCAGCTCCTCCTGGGGGCCTCGGGAGCAGTACTTC,CASSSSWGPREQYF
TRBV29-1,TRBJ1-1,-,TRBD1,15,TGCAGGTCGGCCCGACACACAGGGGGCGACACTGAAGCTTTCTTT,CRSARHTGGDTEAFF
TRBV7-2,TRBJ2-1,-,TRBD2,16,TGTGCCAGCAGCACGGCCGGGACTAGCGCATACAATGAGCAGTTCTTC,CASSTAGTSAYNEQFF
TRBV5-1,TRBJ1-2,-,TRBD1,16,TGCGCCAGCAGCGGCCGGGACAGGCCATCCACGTATGGCTACACCTTC,CASSGRDRPSTYGYTF
TRBV7-9,TRBJ2-2,few,-,15,TGTGCCAGCAGCTTATCGGGCCTAGGTGGTCTGGAGCTGTTTTTT,CASSLSGLGGLELFF
TRBV25-1,TRBJ2-1,-,-,14,TGTGCCAGCAGTGAATACAGGGGTCTCGATGAGCAGTTCTTC,CASSEYRGLDEQFF
TRBV2,TRBJ2-5,-,TRBD2,15,TGTGCCAGCACTAACCTGGGACTAGCGGAAGAGACCCAGTACTTC,CASTNLGLAEETQYF
TRBV29-1,TRBJ1-2,few,TRBD1,13,TGCAGCGCTCGGACAGGGCTTAACTATGGCTACACCTTC,CSARTGLNYGYTF
TRBV7-9,TRBJ2-2,few,-,14,TGTGCCAGCAGCCCACCGTGGAACACCGGGGAGCTGTTTTTT,CASSPPWNTGELFF
TRBV6-5,TRBJ2-7,few,-,14,TGTGCCAGCAGTTACTCCTGGCGGGACTACGAGCAGTACTTC,CASSYSWRDYEQYF
TRBV5-4,TRBJ2-3,-,-,14,TGTGCCAGCAGCTTGGCTGGGAACACAGATACGCAGTATTTT,CASSLAGNTDTQYF
TRBV15,TRBJ2-1,few,-,18,TGTGCCACCAGCAGAGATCAGGGCGGGCATCTGTCCTACAATGAGCAGTTCTTC,CATSRDQGGHLSYNEQFF
TRBV18,TRBJ2-5,-,-,12,TGTGCCAGCTCCGCAGGGCGAGAGACCCAGTACTTC,CASSAGRETQYF
TRBV7-2,TRBJ1-2,-,-,13,TGTGCCAGCAGCTCCCCCATAAACTATGGCTACACCTTC,CASSSPINYGYTF
TRBV7-3,TRBJ2-5,few,-,13,TGTGCCAGCAGCTTATCCAGAGAAGAGACCCAGTACTTC,CASSLSREETQYF
TRBV18,TRBJ2-1,-,-,12,TGTGCCAGCTCTCCCCAGAGGGATGAGCAGTTCTTC,CASSPQRDEQFF
TRBV11-1,TRBJ2-7,-,-,13,TGTGCCAGCAGCTTTGGACTTTCCTACGAGCAGTACTTC,CASSFGLSYEQYF
TRBV28,TRBJ2-7,few,-,14,TGTGCCAGCCTCCCGTGGCGGATGCCTTACGAGCAGTACTTC,CASLPWRMPYEQYF
TRBV2,TRBJ2-7,few,-,15,TGTGCCAGCAGCATCACCGGGACATTAGCCTACGAGCAGTACTTC,CASSITGTLAYEQYF
TRBV20-1,TRBJ2-5,few,TRBD1,11,TGCAGTGCCAACTCCGGGACAGAGGTATACTTC,CSANSGTEVYF
TRBV7-2,TRBJ2-7,few,TRBD2,14,TGTGCCAGCAGCGTATTAGCGGGACTCTACGAGCAGTACTTC,CASSVLAGLYEQYF